Sequencing of this T cell receptor (beta chain) was carried out in a study of CD8 T cells in Susac syndrome. Points from the study as a whole: The study's TCR sequencing and HLA analysis drew on a certain number of individuals. That number was acknowledged as relatively small.

With regard to this clonotype: What it binds is unknown.

From blood CD8+ and CD4+ T cells, the TCR beta chain was sequenced. The CDR3 loop spans 17 amino acids. V was trimmed by 4 bases and J by 3 bases, leaving 20 bases between them. Germline values: CDR1 SGDLS, CDR2 YYNGEE. Random hexamers were used to reverse transcribe the RNA input (about 0.5 to 1 ug). Coverage of TCR beta CDR3 amplification by immunoSEQ multiplex PCR extended to 54 Vbeta and 13 Jbeta. TCRdb itself ran the immunoSEQ multiplex PCR reads through MiXCR, one entry per CDR3 protein. The sample holds some 260,000 distinct CDR3 sequences; approximately 84% are singletons and the top ten take over 0.1%.

This TCR was recovered from a human donor with multiple sclerosis. J is TRBJ2-1 and V is TRBV9; D perhaps matches TRBD1 (5 bases). The sequencing input was CD8+ T cells from PBMCs. The CDR3 bases are TGTGCCAGCAGCAATCCAAGGCGGACAAGAAACTACAATGAGCAGTTCTTC. Its translation is CASSNPRRTRNYNEQFF.